This T cell receptor (beta chain) was recorded in a study of blood T cell repertoires in COVID-19. TCRdb keeps only in-frame clones here, not all; method: immunoSEQ multiplex PCR. The repertoire has approximately 300,000 clones, approximately 85% of them found once; the top ten carry approximately 4.2%. Looked up from germline, CDR1 is SGHDT and CDR2 is YYEEEE. Trimming removed 4 bases from V and 7 bases from J; junction bases left unmatched: 5. The CDR3 contains 14 residues. The source material was PBMCs or T cells enriched from blood (not recorded which). The TCR comes from a woman in her 30s who had recovered from COVID-19. The V and J genes are TRBV5-6 and TRBJ1-4; 9 bases match TRBD1. The DNA for the CDR3 is TGTGCCAGCAGCACCGGGACAGGGCTTGAAAAACTGTTTTTT. Its protein product is CASSTGTGLEKLFF.